This is a list of T cell receptor beta chains from one sample in a study of blood T cell repertoires in COVID-19. Only in-frame clones appear in the TCRdb table, and some are missing; sequencing was by immunoSEQ multiplex PCR. The sample lists around 310,000 clones, 80% to 95% seen once, with 6.5% to 8% in the top ten. Sequencing used peripheral blood. All receptors come from a young woman with COVID-19, enrolled during active disease. Each CDR3 is given with its conserved first and last residue. Fields, in order: clone size, J gene, D gene, V gene, CDR3 DNA, CDR3 protein. The D gene is left open where the match is weak. Clone size, where shown, is once, few, many, or a class for clones that have expanded.

>-|TRBJ1-3|TRBD1|TRBV2
TGTGCCAGCGTCCGAGGGACAGACTCTGGAAACACCATATATTTT
CASVRGTDSGNTIYF
>-|TRBJ2-3|-|TRBV9
TGTGCCAGCAGCGTAGGACCGGAGGTCCCCCTCACAGATACGCAGTATTTT
CASSVGPEVPLTDTQYF
>-|TRBJ2-2|-|TRBV7-9
TGTGCCAGCAGCCCCCTCGTGGGACTTATCACCGGGGAGCTGTTTTTT
CASSPLVGLITGELFF
>-|TRBJ1-1|-|TRBV28
TGTGCCAGCAGTTTATCCAGGGCTTTGGGCTTGAACACTGAAGCTTTCTTT
CASSLSRALGLNTEAFF
>-|TRBJ1-1|-|TRBV29-1
TGCAGCGTTGAGTCGCAGGGTATCACTGAAGCTTTCTTT
CSVESQGITEAFF
>-|TRBJ1-6|TRBD1|TRBV14
TGTGCCAGCAGCCAAGAATGGGACAGAAATTCACCCCTCCACTTT
CASSQEWDRNSPLHF
>-|TRBJ1-1|-|TRBV29-1
TGCAGCCTATCCACCAACACTGAAGCTTTCTTT
CSLSTNTEAFF
>-|TRBJ1-1|-|TRBV11-2
TGTGCCAGCAGCGGCCGGGCCTGGGGGGGCACTGAAGCTTTCTTT
CASSGRAWGGTEAFF
>-|TRBJ2-7|TRBD2|TRBV19
TGTGCCAGTAGTACCTGGGAGGGATACGAGCAGTACTTC
CASSTWEGYEQYF
>once|TRBJ2-3|-|TRBV4-1
TGCGCCAGCAGCGCGACCGCCGGGAGTGCCGCAGATACGCAGTATTTT
CASSATAGSAADTQYF
>-|TRBJ1-1|-|TRBV6-5
TGTGCCAGCAGTTATCTGGGGCGTGGGGTGAACACTGAAGCTTTCTTT
CASSYLGRGVNTEAFF
>-|TRBJ1-3|TRBD1|TRBV6-5
TGTGCCAGCAGCCGGGACAGGGGCTCTGGAAACACCATATATTTT
CASSRDRGSGNTIYF
>-|TRBJ2-1|TRBD2|TRBV25-1
TGTGCCAGCAGTGAATGGTCGGCTAGCGGGAGGGCCTACAATGAGCAGTTCTTC
CASSEWSASGRAYNEQFF
>-|TRBJ2-3|-|TRBV29-1
TGCAGCGTTGCCCGGGATACCACAGATACGCAGTATTTT
CSVARDTTDTQYF
>-|TRBJ1-1|TRBD1|TRBV25-1
TGTGCCAGCAGTGACAGGGGGGCGGGGAGCACTGAAGCTTTCTTT
CASSDRGAGSTEAFF
>-|TRBJ2-3|TRBD2|TRBV9
TGTGCCAGCAGCCAAGAGACTAGCGGGGGCCCGGCAGATACGCAGTATTTT
CASSQETSGGPADTQYF
>-|TRBJ2-7|-|TRBV29-1
TGCAGCGTTGAAGTTCCGAGGGGACTTGGACCCGCCGAGCAGTACTTC
CSVEVPRGLGPAEQYF
>-|TRBJ2-7|-|TRBV21-1
TGTGCCAGCAGAAAACCCCGGACTAGCGGCTCCTACGAGCAGTACTTC
CASRKPRTSGSYEQYF
>-|TRBJ2-7|TRBD2|TRBV11-2
TGTGCCAGCAGCCCGGGACTAGCCGGCTACGAGCAGTACTTC
CASSPGLAGYEQYF
>-|TRBJ1-5|-|TRBV6-1
TGTGCCAGCAGTGAAGCGTCGGGAGGGAAAGGCAATCAGCCCCAGCATTTT
CASSEASGGKGNQPQHF
>once|TRBJ1-3|-|TRBV4-1
TGCGCCAGCAGCCAAGTTGAGTTTCGGTCTAACACCATATATTTT
CASSQVEFRSNTIYF
>-|TRBJ2-1|-|TRBV25-1
TGTGCCAGCAGTGAACATCGGAGGGCCCCCCATAATGAGCAGTTCTTC
CASSEHRRAPHNEQFF
>-|TRBJ1-1|-|TRBV12-3/TRBV12-4
TGTGCCAGCAGTCCGCAGGGGTTTCCTGAAGCTTTCTTT
CASSPQGFPEAFF
>-|TRBJ1-1|-|TRBV12-3/TRBV12-4
TGTGCCCTCAAGGGGCAGGAGAACACTGAAGCTTTCTTT
CALKGQENTEAFF
>once|TRBJ2-7|TRBD2|TRBV6-5
TGTGCCAGCAGTAGAAGCGGGGGTGGCTCCTACGAGCAGTACTTC
CASSRSGGGSYEQYF
>-|TRBJ2-1|-|TRBV5-1
TGCGCCAGCAGCTTGGCGGGGGGCCCGAGTAGTGAGCAGTTCTTC
CASSLAGGPSSEQFF
>few|TRBJ2-2|TRBD1|TRBV5-4
TGTGCCAGCAGCAACCGGGACAGGGGGCTTCACGGGGAGCTGTTTTTT
CASSNRDRGLHGELFF
>-|TRBJ2-7|TRBD2|TRBV24-1
TGTGCCACCCAATCGACTAGCGGGACCCTCGAGCAGTACTTC
CATQSTSGTLEQYF
>-|TRBJ1-1|TRBD1|TRBV28
TGTGCCAGCAGTTTCCCGGGACAGGGGGTAATTGAAGCTTTCTTT
CASSFPGQGVIEAFF
>-|TRBJ1-3|-|TRBV7-2
TGTGCCAGCAGCCCGCCGACAGGTAGAGGAAACACCATATATTTT
CASSPPTGRGNTIYF
>-|TRBJ2-2|-|TRBV14
TGTGCCAGCAGCCAAGCTCAGACACCGAGAGAGAACACCGGGGAGCTGTTTTTT
CASSQAQTPRENTGELFF
>-|TRBJ2-3|-|TRBV30
TGTGCCTGGAGTGGGGACAGCGGGAGTTCCGATACGCAGTATTTT
CAWSGDSGSSDTQYF
>-|TRBJ1-6|TRBD1|TRBV2
TGTGCCAGCAGTGAAAGGGGACAGGGGGCGAGTTCACCCCTCCACTTT
CASSERGQGASSPLHF
>-|TRBJ2-1|TRBD1|TRBV10-1
TGCGCCAGCAGTGCTCGACAGGGGGGCAATGAGCAGTTCTTC
CASSARQGGNEQFF
>-|TRBJ1-4|TRBD1|TRBV2
TGTGCCAGCAGTGAAGGGGGACAGGGCGGGACTGAAAAACTGTTTTTT
CASSEGGQGGTEKLFF
>-|TRBJ2-1|-|TRBV27
TGTGCCAGCAGTTCCCGACTAGTCTCTAGCTCCTACAATGAGCAGTTCTTC
CASSSRLVSSSYNEQFF
>-|TRBJ1-4|-|TRBV5-4
TGTGCCAGCAGCCTGGACAGTGACGAAAAACTGTTTTTT
CASSLDSDEKLFF
>-|TRBJ2-1|-|TRBV12-5
TGTGCTAGTGGTTTGGGGGGCACGTACAATGAGCAGTTCTTC
CASGLGGTYNEQFF
>-|TRBJ2-7|-|TRBV25-1
TGTGCCAGCAGCATGTGGGGGCCCGAGCAGTACTTC
CASSMWGPEQYF
>-|TRBJ1-1|TRBD1|TRBV6-5
TGTGCCAGCAGTTACTCGACAGGGATGACTGAAGCTTTCTTT
CASSYSTGMTEAFF
>-|TRBJ1-3|-|TRBV4-2
TGTGCCAGCAGCCAAGGAGCGGGGCAGGGAAATGGAAACACCATATATTTT
CASSQGAGQGNGNTIYF
>-|TRBJ2-1|TRBD2|TRBV11-3
TGTGCCAGCAGCTTAGCCCCGGGAGGAGGTGAGCAGTTCTTC
CASSLAPGGGEQFF
>-|TRBJ1-3|-|TRBV10-3
TGTGCCATCAGCCCAGGGGCGCGTGGAAACACCATATATTTT
CAISPGARGNTIYF
>once|TRBJ1-2|-|TRBV5-4
TGTGCCAGCAGCTTGGTTCAGGGAAACTATGGCTACACCTTC
CASSLVQGNYGYTF
>-|TRBJ2-3|TRBD2|TRBV6-5
TGTGCCAGCAAGCTGGGGGGGGTGGGCACAGATACGCAGTATTTT
CASKLGGVGTDTQYF
>-|TRBJ2-1|TRBD2|TRBV28
TGTGCCAGCAGTCCGCGACTAGCGGGAGGGCCGGGTTACAATGAGCAGTTCTTC
CASSPRLAGGPGYNEQFF
>-|TRBJ1-6|-|TRBV30
TGTGCCTGGAGTCCCCGCGGGTCGGGCAATTCACCCCTCCACTTT
CAWSPRGSGNSPLHF
>-|TRBJ2-3|-|TRBV6-5
TGTGCCAGCAGTTACTCGTCTAGCACAGATACGCAGTATTTT
CASSYSSSTDTQYF
>-|TRBJ1-1|TRBD1|TRBV4-1
TGCGCCAGCAGCCAAGCGGACAGGGGGCAATTTGAAGCTTTCTTT
CASSQADRGQFEAFF
>-|TRBJ2-3|-|TRBV5-1
TGCGCCAGCAGCTTGGCCAACCGGGTTGAAGATACGCAGTATTTT
CASSLANRVEDTQYF
>-|TRBJ2-1|TRBD2|TRBV29-1
TGCAGCGTCGGCGGGAGCGTCTACAATGAGCAGTTCTTC
CSVGGSVYNEQFF
>-|TRBJ2-7|TRBD2|TRBV6-5
TGTGCCAGCAGTTACGTCACTGACTCGGGGGGCGAGCAGTACTTC
CASSYVTDSGGEQYF
>-|TRBJ2-7|-|TRBV4-1
TGCGCCAGCAGCCAAGAGAGGATCCCCCTCTCCTACGAGCAGTACTTC
CASSQERIPLSYEQYF
>-|TRBJ2-1|TRBD1|TRBV5-4
TGTGCCAGCAGTCGGACAGGTAATGAGCAGTTCTTC
CASSRTGNEQFF
>-|TRBJ2-1|TRBD2|TRBV20-1
TGCAGTGCTGGTGGACTAGCGGGAGTGGAGCAGTTCTTC
CSAGGLAGVEQFF
>-|TRBJ1-2|-|TRBV7-9
TGTGCCAGCAGCTTCCGGGAGACTAACTATGGCTACACCTTC
CASSFRETNYGYTF
>-|TRBJ2-7|TRBD2|TRBV7-6
TGTGCCAGCAGCTTAGGAGCGGGAAACTACGAGCAGTACTTC
CASSLGAGNYEQYF
>-|TRBJ2-1|-|TRBV5-1
TGCGCCAGCAGCTTGGGTAGTGCAGCGCGCTACAATGAGCAGTTCTTC
CASSLGSAARYNEQFF
>-|TRBJ2-6|TRBD2|TRBV28
TGTGCCAGCAGTTCCCGACTAGCGGGAGTTGGGGCCAACGTCCTGACTTTC
CASSSRLAGVGANVLTF